Presented here are 6 T cell receptor beta chains from one specimen sequenced in a study of blood T cells in healthy people across ages. The authors ran a second PCR of roughly 6 to 12 cycles using a sample-barcoded 5' primer and a J-beta primer mix. TCRdb recomputed calls from the 5' RACE reads with MiXCR, one row per CDR3 protein. The table lists 2 million or so distinct CDR3 sequences, 49% of them singletons, with approximately 2.1% in the top ten. The sequencing sample was made of blood. Source of these receptors: a woman between 35 and 50 years old in good health.

This clonotype was observed once. V gene TRBV12-3 or TRBV12-4 combines with J gene TRBJ2-5; D is unresolved. There are 13 residues in the CDR3. V was pared by 6 bases and J by 11 bases, with 19 bases between. CDR3 nucleotides: TGTGCCAGCAGGCCCCTCCTCGGTAATGAGCAGTACTTC. It translates to CASRPLLGNEQYF.

The chain is built from TRBV28 and TRBJ1-4, with D hard to call. The germline CDR1 and CDR2 sequences are MDHEN and SYDVKM. The CDR3 runs 15 residues. V dropped 6 bases and J dropped 8 bases, with 19 bases sitting between them. CDR3 sequence (DNA): TGTGCCAGCAGATCGTCCCCGGGGATCCGAGAAAAACTGTTTTTT. As protein: CASRSSPGIREKLFF.

This chain links TRBV20-1 with TRBJ1-5, with D maybe TRBD1 (5 bases). This CDR3 region has 16 residues. Germline assignment: CDR1 DFQATT and CDR2 SNEGSKA (reference sequence). V shed 1 base and J shed 4 bases, with 17 bases lying between them. The CDR3 reads CSARALLGGENQPQHF. The CDR3 DNA sequence: TGCAGTGCTAGAGCGCTGTTGGGGGGGGAGAATCAGCCCCAGCATTTT.

The gene calls are TRBV6-1 and TRBJ2-7; 12 positions match TRBD2. After removal of 4 bases from V and 10 bases from J, the junction contained 14 bases not matched to a gene. Germline CDR1 and CDR2: MNHNS and SASEGT. The CDR3 extends over 16 amino acids. The CDR3 region is CASSVSPGLAGSDQYF. CDR3 DNA: TGTGCCAGCAGTGTTTCGCCGGGACTAGCGGGCTCAGACCAGTACTTC.

The rearrangement joins TRBV12-3 or TRBV12-4 to TRBJ1-4; D is uncertain. V lost 8 bases and J 5 bases, leaving 12 bases between the germline ends. CDR3 length: 13 amino acids. CDR3 nucleotides: TGTGCCAGCGGGCGAAGGGCGAATGAAAAACTGTTTTTT. Translation gives CASGRRANEKLFF.

On this clonotype itself: At one end, the junction sequence differs from germline, possibly due to a read error. The chain links TRBV5-1 to TRBJ1-4, with 7 bases that match TRBD1. CDR1 SGHRS and CDR2 YFSETQ come from the germline V gene. The length of the CDR3 is 14 residues. The CDR3 nucleotides read TGCGCCAGCAGCTTGTCCGACAGGGACGAAAAGCTGTTTTTT. It translates to CASSLSDRDEKLFF.